Included here is one T cell receptor (beta chain) sequence, with context. This specimen comes from a study of PD-L1 blockade in urothelial cancer. As for the study in general: Dosed intravenously at 1,200 mg every 3 weeks, atezolizumab was initiated by patients around 2014. Bladder-origin urothelial cancer in males described most of the 29 patients.

Samples were collected from each patient before treatment and during treatment. Each patient gave between 1 and 8 of them in total. Per the germline V gene, CDR1 is SGHRS and CDR2 is YFSETQ. Trimming removed 0 bases at V and 1 base at J, with 13 bases between. The length of the CDR3 is 16 residues. The assay was immunoSEQ multiplex PCR, and TCRdb's table has in-frame clones only and misses some. The sample records 65,000 to 80,000 clones, 84% being singletons. The chain couples TRBV5-1 to TRBJ1-1, with D unclear. The sample in question was PBMCs, obtained around atezolizumab (anti-PD-L1) treatment. The TCR was taken from a man between 65 and 85 years old with urothelial cancer. CDR3 residues: CASSLAPVGANTEAFF. CDR3 nucleotide sequence: TGCGCCAGCAGCTTGGCCCCAGTTGGAGCGAACACTGAAGCTTTCTTT.